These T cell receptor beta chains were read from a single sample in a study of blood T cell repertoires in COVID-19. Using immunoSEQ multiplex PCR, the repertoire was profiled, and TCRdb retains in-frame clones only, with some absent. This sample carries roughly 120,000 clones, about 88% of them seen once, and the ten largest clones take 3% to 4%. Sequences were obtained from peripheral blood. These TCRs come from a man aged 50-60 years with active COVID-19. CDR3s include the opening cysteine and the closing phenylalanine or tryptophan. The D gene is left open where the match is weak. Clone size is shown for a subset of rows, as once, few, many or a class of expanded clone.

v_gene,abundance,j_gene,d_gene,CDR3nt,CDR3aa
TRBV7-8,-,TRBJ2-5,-,TGTGCCAGCAGCTTAGCGGGCAGCCCAGGGACCCAGTACTTC,CASSLAGSPGTQYF
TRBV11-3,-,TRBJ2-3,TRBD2,TGTGCCAGCAGCTCCGGGACTAACGCAGATACGCAGTATTTT,CASSSGTNADTQYF
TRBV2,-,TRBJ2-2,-,TGTGCCAGCAGTGCAACCCGGACAGATAAGAACACCGGGGAGCTGTTTTTT,CASSATRTDKNTGELFF
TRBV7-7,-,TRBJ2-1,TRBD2,TGTGCCAGCAGCTTACTAGCGGGGGGACCCTCCAATGAGCAGTTCTTC,CASSLLAGGPSNEQFF
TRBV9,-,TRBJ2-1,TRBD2,TGTGCCAGCAGCGTATCTAGCGGGGGCTACAATGAGCAGTTCTTC,CASSVSSGGYNEQFF
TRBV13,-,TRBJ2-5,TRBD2,TGTGCCAGCAGTACTAGCGGGAGGCCAGAGACCCAGTACTTC,CASSTSGRPETQYF
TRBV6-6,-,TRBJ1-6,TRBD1,TGTGCCAGCAGTCGATTATTAGGGACAGATAATTCACCCCTCCACTTT,CASSRLLGTDNSPLHF
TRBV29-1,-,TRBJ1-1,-,TGCAGCGTTGAAGAGGGGGCGTACACTGAAGCTTTCTTT,CSVEEGAYTEAFF
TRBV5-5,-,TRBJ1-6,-,TGTGCCAGCAGCCGTCGACAGGTTAATTCACCCCTCCACTTT,CASSRRQVNSPLHF
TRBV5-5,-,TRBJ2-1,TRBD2,TGTGCCAGCAGCTTGGTACTAGCGGGAGGGCCTGAGCAGTTCTTC,CASSLVLAGGPEQFF
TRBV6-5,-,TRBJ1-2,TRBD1,TGTGCCAGCAGTCCCGGACAGGGTGGCTACACCTTC,CASSPGQGGYTF
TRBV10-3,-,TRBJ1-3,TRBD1,TGTGCCATCAGTGAGCCCGGACAGGGGGTAACGAGGAACACCATATATTTT,CAISEPGQGVTRNTIYF
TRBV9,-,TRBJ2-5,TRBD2,TGTGCCAGCAGCGTAGCAAGTAGCGGGGGGACCCAGTACTTC,CASSVASSGGTQYF
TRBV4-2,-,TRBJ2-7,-,TGTGCCAGCAGCCCAGCCCAATCGCTGACATCCTACGAGCAGTACTTC,CASSPAQSLTSYEQYF
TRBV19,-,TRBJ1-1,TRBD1,TGTGCCAGCAAGACAGGGCCTGAGGTCACTGAAGCTTTCTTT,CASKTGPEVTEAFF
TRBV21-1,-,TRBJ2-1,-,TGTGCCAGCAGTTCGTCCGGGACTAGCGGGATATTGGGTGAGCAGTTCTTC,CASSSSGTSGILGEQFF
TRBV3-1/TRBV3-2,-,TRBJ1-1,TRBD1,TGTGCCAGCAGCCAATCGGGACAGTTGAACACTGAAGCTTTCTTT,CASSQSGQLNTEAFF
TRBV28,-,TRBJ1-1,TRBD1,TGTGCCAGCTTCGGACAGGGGGGGGACACTGAAGCTTTCTTT,CASFGQGGDTEAFF
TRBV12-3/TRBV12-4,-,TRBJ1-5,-,TGTGCCAGCAGTTACAGTGGCAATCAGCCCCAGCATTTT,CASSYSGNQPQHF
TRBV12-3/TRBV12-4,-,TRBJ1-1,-,TGTGCCAGCAGGTCACAGGGCTACAAGGCTTTCTTT,CASRSQGYKAFF
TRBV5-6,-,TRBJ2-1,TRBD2,TGTGCCAGCAGCCCGTGGGGACTAAACAATGAGCAGTTCTTC,CASSPWGLNNEQFF
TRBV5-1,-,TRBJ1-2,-,TGCGCCAGCAGCTTGGGGGGAGTCTATGGCTACACCTTC,CASSLGGVYGYTF
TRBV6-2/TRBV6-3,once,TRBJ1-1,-,TGTGCCAGCAGTTACGTAGTGAACACTGAAGCTTTCTTT,CASSYVVNTEAFF
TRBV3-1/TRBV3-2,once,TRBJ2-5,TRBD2,TGTGCCAGCAGCCCCCGGGAGGGGAAAGAGACCCAGTACTTC,CASSPREGKETQYF
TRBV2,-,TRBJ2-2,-,TGTGCCAGCAGTGTTGAGGGTCTGGGCGGGGAGCTGTTTTTT,CASSVEGLGGELFF
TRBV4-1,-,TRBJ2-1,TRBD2,TGCGCCAGCAGCCAAGGGCCAGCGGGGCGAGACAATGAGCAGTTCTTC,CASSQGPAGRDNEQFF
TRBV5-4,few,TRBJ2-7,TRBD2,TGTGCCAGCAGCTTGGGAGGAGCGGGGGGGGACTACGAGCAGTACTTC,CASSLGGAGGDYEQYF
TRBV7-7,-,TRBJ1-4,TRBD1,TGTGCCAGCAGCCCGGACAGGGGTGAAAAACTGTTTTTT,CASSPDRGEKLFF
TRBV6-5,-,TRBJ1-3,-,TGTGCCAGCAGTTACTCGCTCCCCTCTCGGGACACCATATATTTT,CASSYSLPSRDTIYF
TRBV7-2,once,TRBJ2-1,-,TGTGCCAGCAGCCTAAACCGTCTGGAGGGGAATGAGCAGTTCTTC,CASSLNRLEGNEQFF
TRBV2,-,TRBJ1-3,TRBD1,TGTGCCAGCAGGGCGACAGGGGCTGGAAACACCATATATTTT,CASRATGAGNTIYF
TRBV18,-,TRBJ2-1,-,TGTGCCAGCTCACCGTTGAGCGGGCTACGTTACAATGAGCAGTTCTTC,CASSPLSGLRYNEQFF
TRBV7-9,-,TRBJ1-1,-,TGTGCCAGCAGCTTTCAGGGACTAAACACTGAAGCTTTCTTT,CASSFQGLNTEAFF
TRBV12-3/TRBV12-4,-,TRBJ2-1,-,TGTGCCAGCAGTGCCAGGGTAGAGCAGTTCTTC,CASSARVEQFF
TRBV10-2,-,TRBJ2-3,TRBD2,TGCGCCAGCAGGTCGACTAGCGCGGCATCGGATACGCAGTATTTT,CASRSTSAASDTQYF
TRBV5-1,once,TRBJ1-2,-,TGCGCCAGCAGCTTGAATCCAGGGTCCTTCTATGGCTACACCTTC,CASSLNPGSFYGYTF
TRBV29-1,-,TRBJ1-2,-,TGCAGCGCCGGAACGAGAACAGACTATGGCTACACCTTC,CSAGTRTDYGYTF
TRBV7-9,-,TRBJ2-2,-,TGTGCCCTCAGGGGCCAGGGCACCGGGGAGCTGTTTTTT,CALRGQGTGELFF
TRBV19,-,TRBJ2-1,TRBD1,TGTGCCAGTATGAAGGACAGGGGTTCTTACAATGAGCAGTTCTTC,CASMKDRGSYNEQFF
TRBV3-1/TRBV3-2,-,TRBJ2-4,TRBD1,TGTGCCAGCAGCCATCGACAGGGATCCAAAAACATTCAGTACTTC,CASSHRQGSKNIQYF
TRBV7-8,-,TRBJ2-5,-,TGTGCCAGCAGCTTAGATGCCGGACAGAGGTCGGAGACCCAGTACTTC,CASSLDAGQRSETQYF
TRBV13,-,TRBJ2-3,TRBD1,TGTGCCAGCAGCGCCCGGGACAGGGGAGATACGCAGTATTTT,CASSARDRGDTQYF
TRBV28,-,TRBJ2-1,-,TGTGCCAGCAGTCCCTTGGGGGGCTACAATGAGCAGTTCTTC,CASSPLGGYNEQFF
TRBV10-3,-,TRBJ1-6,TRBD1,TGTGCCATCAGCCCGGACAGGGGAGCAGGTTGGGGAAATTCACCCCTCCACTTT,CAISPDRGAGWGNSPLHF
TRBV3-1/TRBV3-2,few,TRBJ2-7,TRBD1,TGTGCCAGCAGTGAGACAGGGTCCTACGAGCAGTACTTC,CASSETGSYEQYF
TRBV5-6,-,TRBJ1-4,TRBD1,TGTGCCAGCAGCGAACTCGGGACAGGGGATGAAAAACTGTTTTTT,CASSELGTGDEKLFF
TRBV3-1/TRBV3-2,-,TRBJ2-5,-,TGTGCCAGCAGCTCAAGGGGAGCGGGTCAAGAGACCCAGTACTTC,CASSSRGAGQETQYF
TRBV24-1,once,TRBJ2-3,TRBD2,TGTGCCACCAGTGATCCCTCCGGGACTCGGGGGGAAGATACGCAGTATTTT,CATSDPSGTRGEDTQYF
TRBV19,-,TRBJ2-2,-,TGTGCCAGTAGTATGGCCGCATGGAACACCGGGGAGCTGTTTTTT,CASSMAAWNTGELFF
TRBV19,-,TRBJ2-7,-,TGTGCCAGTAGGGAAAGGGGCGAGCAGTACTTC,CASRERGEQYF